The 26 T cell receptor beta chains presented below share a single source sample, sequenced in a study of CD4 T cells in relation to SARS-CoV-2 and coronaviruses. These receptors' antigens are unknown. CD4+ T cells from unexposed donors were obtained before the COVID-19 pandemic (2011-2018). CD4+ T cells were isolated from the cells after nine to eleven days of culture. Here immunoSEQ multiplex PCR was the method, and the copy in TCRdb shows in-frame clones only, minus some. The table shows roughly 17,000 clones, with around four fifths occurring only once. Sample: CD4+ T cells from PBMCs, cultured in vitro. The receptors shown here come from a human donor in good health.

This clone was picked up a small number of times. The chain has TRBV5-4 and TRBJ2-7, with TRBD1 as a possible D gene (6 bases). The CDR3 runs to 16 residues. The germline V and J ends were trimmed by 0 bases and 7 bases, with 20 bases remaining between them. Germline V gene sequence: CDR1 SGHNT, CDR2 YYREEE (reference sequence). This CDR3 is CASSLDLWAGEQEQYF. The CDR3 region has the DNA TGTGCCAGCAGCTTGGACCTTTGGGCAGGGGAACAGGAGCAGTACTTC.

The chain employs TRBV7-9 and TRBJ1-4, with 8 nucleotides matching TRBD1. This CDR3 is 15 amino acids long. The germline CDR1 and CDR2 sequences are SEHNR and FQNEAQ (reference sequence). With 5 bases clipped from V and 4 bases from J, the junction kept 6 bases outside the gene matches. For the CDR3, the DNA is TGTGCCAGCAGCCTAGGGGACAGGATTAATGAAAAACTGTTTTTT. This translates into CASSLGDRINEKLFF.

The CDR3, as DNA: TGTGCCAGCAGCCTCCTCTGGGTGGTCAGTGCAGATACGCAGTATTTT. It translates to CASSLLWVVSADTQYF. This sequence joins TRBV28 and TRBJ2-3, with D uncertain. The CDR3 totals 16 residues. Trimming took 6 bases from V and 4 from J, leaving 20 bases between them. Germline V lookup: CDR1 MDHEN, CDR2 SYDVKM. The full variable domain, completed using reference TRBV28 and TRBJ2-3, is DVKVTQSSRYLVKRTGEKVFLECVQDMDHENMFWYRQDPGLGLRLIYFSYDVKMKEKGDIPEGYSVSREKKERFSLILESASTNQTSMYLCASSLLWVVSADTQYFGPGTRLTVL.

This clone was observed a single time. The chain carries TRBV5-1 and TRBJ1-5; possibly TRBD1 for D (5 bases). The CDR3 spans 13 residues. CDR1 is SGHRS, CDR2 YFSETQ, per germline. V shed 4 bases and J shed 9 bases, with 14 bases lying between them. CDR3 coding DNA: TGCGCCAGCAGCCGGGACGGCCTTTCGCCCCAGCATTTT. Protein product: CASSRDGLSPQHF. The full variable domain, with the rest looked up from reference TRBV5-1 and TRBJ1-5, is KAGVTQTPRYLIKTRGQQVTLSCSPISGHRSVSWYQQTPGQGLQFLFEYFSETQRNKGNFPGRFSGRQFSNSRSEMNVSTLELGDSALYLCASSRDGLSPQHFGDGTRLSIL.

The table lists this clone with a few counts. The V gene is TRBV18, the J gene TRBJ1-2, with 12 nucleotides matching TRBD1. This CDR3 is built from 15 residues. Germline V gene lookup returns CDR1 KGHSH and CDR2 LQKENI. The V segment lost 6 bases and the J segment 4 bases; nucleotides outside the gene matches: 6. CDR3 sequence reads: CASSPGQGAAYGYTF. CDR3 sequence (DNA): TGTGCCAGCTCCCCGGGACAGGGGGCCGCCTATGGCTACACCTTC.

The chain employs TRBV29-1 and TRBJ2-2; D tentatively fits TRBD1 or TRBD2 (6 bases each). CDR3 length equals 18 residues. Trimming left V 7 bases short and J 4 bases short, with 28 bases between. Germline V gene lookup returns CDR1 SQVTM and CDR2 ANQGSEA. CDR3 sequence reads: CSAKVGGANELSTGELFF. The CDR3 DNA follows: TGCAGCGCAAAAGTCGGGGGCGCCAATGAGTTGAGCACCGGGGAGCTGTTTTTT.

V gene TRBV19 combines with J gene TRBJ1-2, with 7 nucleotides matching TRBD1. Unmatched junction bases numbered 11, after V lost 7 bases and J lost 3 bases. CDR1 is LNHDA and CDR2 is SQIVND in the germline V gene (reference sequence). The CDR3 length is 15 residues. CDR3 amino acids: CASMHEGGPYYGYTF. The CDR3 coding sequence is TGTGCCAGTATGCATGAAGGGGGCCCTTACTATGGCTACACCTTC.

The chain carries TRBV11-3 and TRBJ1-1; perhaps TRBD1 as D (6 bases). V lost 1 base and J 6 bases, leaving 9 bases between the germline ends. CDR1 and CDR2 from the germline V gene are SGHNT and YENEEA. CDR3 length equals 13 residues. CDR3 nucleotides: TGTGCCAGCAGCTTAGGTGGGGGCGCTGAAGCTTTCTTT. Its translation is CASSLGGGAEAFF.

The chain has TRBV7-8 and TRBJ1-5; 8 positions agree with TRBD1. CDR3 size: 13 residues. Germline V lookup: CDR1 SGHVS, CDR2 FQNEAQ. J gave up 8 bases and V 5 bases, and 5 bases lay outside the gene matches. The CDR3 DNA reads as TGTGCCAGCAGCCCAGGGGGCACGGAGCCCCAGCATTTT. Translated, it gives CASSPGGTEPQHF. Full variable domain (outside the CDR3, taken from reference TRBV7-8 and TRBJ1-5): GAGVSQSPRYKVAKRGQDVALRCDPISGHVSLFWYQQALGQGPEFLTYFQNEAQLDKSGLPSDRFFAERPEGSVSTLKIQRTQQEDSAVYLCASSPGGTEPQHFGDGTRLSIL.

This clone was seen more than once but under ten times. This sequence joins TRBV4-1 and TRBJ1-2, with a possible D match to TRBD1 (5 bases). V was trimmed by 1 base and J by 5 bases, leaving 8 bases between them. The CDR3 covers 13 residues. Germline V lookup: CDR1 MGHRA, CDR2 YSYEKL. The CDR3 here is CASSQGQGYGYTF. The CDR3 nucleotides read TGCGCCAGCAGCCAAGGGCAGGGTTATGGCTACACCTTC.

The CDR3 DNA reads TGTGCCAGCAGGCAGACAGGGGGTGTGGACGAGCAGTACTTC. This sequence encodes CASRQTGGVDEQYF. The gene calls are TRBV6-5 and TRBJ2-7; 9 bases agree with TRBD1. V shed 6 bases and J 5 bases; nucleotides not matched to a gene: 8. Germline-derived CDR1 and CDR2 are MNHEY and SVGAGI. The CDR3 runs to 14 residues.

The CDR3 DNA reads as TGTGCCTGGATTAAGGGGGGATCCTCCTACGAGCAGTACTTC. Protein: CAWIKGGSSYEQYF. The chain is built from TRBV30 and TRBJ2-7; D is possibly TRBD1 or TRBD2 (6 bases each). The CDR3 runs to 14 residues. The ends were cut back, 4 bases at V and 0 bases at J, with 13 bases in the middle. Germline CDR1 reads GTSNPN; CDR2 reads SVGIG (reference sequence).

This clone appeared a single time. V gene TRBV5-1 combines with J gene TRBJ2-3, with 12 bases matching TRBD2. The CDR3 has 16 amino acids. Losses at the gene ends were 4 bases for V and 2 bases for J; bases not matched to a gene: 5. Looked up from germline, CDR1 is SGHRS and CDR2 is YFSETQ. CDR3 sequence reads: CASSDGLAGFTDTQYF. CDR3 coding DNA: TGCGCCAGCAGCGATGGACTAGCGGGATTCACAGATACGCAGTATTTT. Full variable domain (rest looked up from reference TRBV5-1 and TRBJ2-3): KAGVTQTPRYLIKTRGQQVTLSCSPISGHRSVSWYQQTPGQGLQFLFEYFSETQRNKGNFPGRFSGRQFSNSRSEMNVSTLELGDSALYLCASSDGLAGFTDTQYFGPGTRLTVL.

The V gene is TRBV5-6, the J gene TRBJ2-7; no firm D call. The germline CDR1 and CDR2 sequences are SGHDT and YYEEEE. This CDR3 spans 14 amino acids. The V and J ends lost 1 base and 3 bases respectively, with 11 bases between them. The CDR3 spells CASSLITRGYEQYF. As DNA, the CDR3 is TGTGCCAGCAGCTTGATAACGAGAGGCTACGAGCAGTACTTC. Based on the CDR3 plus reference TRBV5-6 and TRBJ2-7, the full variable domain is DAGVTQSPTHLIKTRGQQVTLRCSPKSGHDTVSWYQQALGQGPQFIFQYYEEEERQRGNFPDRFSGHQFPNYSSELNVNALLLGDSALYLCASSLITRGYEQYFGPGTRLTVT.

V usage is TRBV6-1 and J usage is TRBJ1-2, with a tentative D call TRBD1 (5 bases). Germline CDR1 and CDR2: MNHNS and SASEGT. V lost 3 bases to trimming and J lost 2 bases, with 13 bases between them. The CDR3 loop spans 15 amino acids. CDR3 DNA sequence: TGTGCCAGCAGTGACGGGGGTGGTATAAACTATGGCTACACCTTC. Protein sequence: CASSDGGGINYGYTF.

The chain is built from TRBV7-8 and TRBJ2-2; D is uncertain. The CDR3 extends over 14 amino acids. V lost 1 base and J 10 bases, leaving 13 bases between the germline ends. Per the germline V gene, CDR1 is SGHVS and CDR2 is FQNEAQ. The CDR3 coding sequence is TGTGCCAGCAGCTTAGGGCTAAGCATCGAGGAGCTGTTTTTT. As protein: CASSLGLSIEELFF.

The chain employs TRBV2 and TRBJ2-5; TRBD2 aligns across 7 bases. CDR3 size: 13 residues. After removal of 6 bases from V and 4 bases from J, the junction contained 5 bases not matched to a gene. CDR1 is SNHLY and CDR2 is FYNNEI in the germline V gene. The CDR3: CASRRETLETQYF. DNA of the CDR3: TGTGCCAGCAGGCGGGAGACGCTAGAGACCCAGTACTTC.

The chain has TRBV24-1 and TRBJ2-1, with D uncertain. Germline loops: CDR1 KGHDR, CDR2 SFDVKD. V lost 8 bases and J 9 bases, leaving 13 bases between the germline ends. The CDR3 loop spans 12 amino acids. The CDR3: CATISGIGEQFF. The CDR3 region has the DNA TGTGCCACCATTAGTGGGATCGGTGAGCAGTTCTTC.

This clone appeared once. This chain connects TRBV5-1 to TRBJ2-5; D not certain. CDR1 SGHRS and CDR2 YFSETQ come from the germline V gene. The CDR3 totals 12 residues. V gave up 3 bases and J gave up 0 bases, with 3 bases separating them. The CDR3 DNA reads as TGCGCCAGCAGCTCCAACCAAGAGACCCAGTACTTC. This translates into CASSSNQETQYF. Combining the CDR3 with reference TRBV5-1 and TRBJ2-5 gives the whole variable domain KAGVTQTPRYLIKTRGQQVTLSCSPISGHRSVSWYQQTPGQGLQFLFEYFSETQRNKGNFPGRFSGRQFSNSRSEMNVSTLELGDSALYLCASSSNQETQYFGPGTRLLVL.

The chain is built from TRBV6-5 and TRBJ2-5; TRBD2 aligns across 7 bases. This CDR3 is 15 amino acids long. V trimming: 2 bases; J trimming: 0 bases; junction bases outside the gene matches: 3. The germline CDR1 and CDR2 sequences are MNHEY and SVGAGI. The CDR3 here is CASSYGDYNQETQYF. DNA for the CDR3: TGTGCCAGCAGTTACGGGGACTACAACCAAGAGACCCAGTACTTC.

This clone was seen more than once but under ten times. The chain has TRBV18 and TRBJ2-3; TRBD1 aligns across 7 bases. This CDR3 spans 13 amino acids. CDR1 and CDR2 from the germline V gene are KGHSH and LQKENI. V was pared by 6 bases and J by 4 bases, with 4 bases of the junction left unmatched. This CDR3 is CASSRQGPDTQYF. In nucleotides, the CDR3 is TGTGCCAGCTCGCGACAGGGCCCAGATACGCAGTATTTT.

The rearrangement joins TRBV5-4 to TRBJ2-1; D gene unclear. This CDR3 comprises 11 residues. CDR1 is SGHNT, CDR2 YYREEE, per germline (reference sequence). Trimming shortened V by 0 bases and J by 15 bases, and 10 bases separated the two germline ends. CDR3 sequence (DNA): TGTGCCAGCAGCTTGGACTCGGACCCGTTCTTC. Translating gives CASSLDSDPFF.

The rearrangement joins TRBV30 to TRBJ1-5, with D uncertain. The CDR3 is 13 residues long. Germline-derived CDR1 and CDR2 are GTSNPN and SVGIG (reference sequence). Trimming shortened V by 4 bases and J by 3 bases, and 10 bases separated the two germline ends. This chain's CDR3 is CAWNSDPNQPQHF. CDR3 bases: TGTGCCTGGAATTCGGACCCCAATCAGCCCCAGCATTTT.

This chain joins TRBV12-3 or TRBV12-4 and TRBJ2-5; D uncertain. The length of the CDR3 is 13 residues. Trimming pared 7 bases from V and 4 bases from J, leaving 13 bases between. This CDR3 reads CASISNQGETQYF. CDR3 nucleotides: TGTGCCAGCATTTCAAACCAAGGAGAGACCCAGTACTTC.

J is TRBJ1-4 and V is TRBV19; D unresolved. CDR1 and CDR2 (germline): LNHDA, SQIVND (reference sequence). The CDR3 contains 14 residues. Trimming removed 2 bases from V and 8 bases from J, with 12 bases in between. The CDR3, as DNA: TGTGCCAGTAGTATAAGTAGCAATATGGAAAAACTGTTTTTT. It specifies CASSISSNMEKLFF.

The chain joins TRBV30 to TRBJ2-7; 10 bases align to TRBD1. The CDR3 is 14 residues long. V trimming: 3 bases; J trimming: 2 bases; junction bases outside the gene matches: 4. Germline V gene lookup returns CDR1 GTSNPN and CDR2 SVGIG (reference sequence). The CDR3 spells CAWRDRGATYEQYF. In nucleotides, the CDR3 is TGTGCCTGGAGGGACAGGGGGGCGACCTACGAGCAGTACTTC.